This record covers a single T cell receptor beta chain. No antigen is known for it. The data are from a study of cytomegalovirus exposure and HLA in healthy donors. Whole-study results and caveats: Some TCR beta chains (about 170 of them) were listed as cytomegalovirus-associated. Most observed TCR sequences were rare, whereas some public TCRs were detected in many donors.

Trimming pared 1 base from V and 4 bases from J, leaving 14 bases between. Germline CDR1 is LNHNV and CDR2 is YYDKDF (reference sequence). The CDR3 covers 16 residues. TCRdb keeps only in-frame clones here, not all; method: immunoSEQ multiplex PCR. The table lists more than 300,000 clones, roughly 88% of them singletons. The sequence derives from a woman aged 18-29 years in good health and CMV-seronegative. The sample was PBMCs. The chain links TRBV15 to TRBJ1-5; no clear D. This CDR3 reads CATSRAYGERNQPQHF. CDR3 nucleotide sequence: TGTGCCACCAGCAGAGCCTATGGAGAGAGAAATCAGCCCCAGCATTTT.